This is a list of T cell receptor beta chains from one sample in a study of CD8 T cells in Susac syndrome. TCRdb reprocessed the immunoSEQ multiplex PCR reads with MiXCR, giving one entry per CDR3 protein. This table holds some 260,000 distinct CDR3 sequences, approximately 85% found once. Sequences were obtained from CD8+ T cells from PBMCs. These receptors all come from a human donor with multiple sclerosis. Each CDR3 is given with its conserved first and last residue. The D gene is left open where the match is weak. Clone sizes are given selectively: once, few, many, or a class where the clone is expanded.

CDR3	DNA	V	size	J	D
CASPPREGEEKLFF	TGTGCCAGCCCTCCTAGGGAGGGCGAAGAAAAACTGTTTTTT	TRBV21-1	NA	TRBJ1-4	NA
CASSGNRGGVKNGYTF	TGTGCCAGCAGTGGTAACAGGGGGGGAGTAAAGAATGGCTACACCTTC	TRBV25-1	NA	TRBJ1-2	TRBD1
CASSLDRGDYNEQFF	TGCGCCAGCAGCTTGGACCGGGGGGATTACAATGAGCAGTTCTTC	TRBV5-1	NA	TRBJ2-1	TRBD2
CASSQDRSGLGGGYTF	TGCGCCAGCAGCCAAGACCGCAGTGGACTGGGCGGGGGCTACACCTTC	TRBV4-1	NA	TRBJ1-2	NA
CSARDYATSGSYNEQFF	TGCAGTGCTAGAGATTATGCCACTAGCGGGAGCTATAATGAGCAGTTCTTC	TRBV20-1	NA	TRBJ2-1	TRBD2
CASSFGTDTYGYTF	TGTGCCAGCAGCTTTGGGACGGACACCTATGGCTACACCTTC	TRBV5-6	NA	TRBJ1-2	NA
CASGSPRGEGRGDTQYF	TGTGCTAGTGGTTCCCCTAGGGGGGAGGGGCGGGGAGATACGCAGTATTTT	TRBV12-5	NA	TRBJ2-3	NA
CASSQVLAPTYEQYF	TGTGCCAGCAGCCAAGTTCTAGCGCCAACCTACGAGCAGTACTTC	TRBV4-2	NA	TRBJ2-7	NA
CASSKTGESYNEQFF	TGCGCCAGCAGCAAGACAGGGGAGTCCTACAATGAGCAGTTCTTC	TRBV5-1	once	TRBJ2-1	TRBD1
CPPGTQYF	TGCCCCCCCGGGACCCAGTACTTC	TRBV23-1	NA	TRBJ2-5	NA
CATSDPREAGGINEQFF	TGTGCCACCAGTGACCCACGTGAGGCGGGAGGTATCAATGAGCAGTTCTTC	TRBV24-1	NA	TRBJ2-1	TRBD2
CASSFLTGEGHGYTF	TGTGCCAGCAGCTTCCTCACAGGGGAAGGGCATGGCTACACCTTC	TRBV13	NA	TRBJ1-2	TRBD1
CASSLNLDHTQYF	TGTGCCAGCAGCTTAAACCTGGACCATACGCAGTATTTT	TRBV13	NA	TRBJ2-3	NA
CASSLAENNEQFF	TGTGCCAGCAGCCTAGCGGAAAACAATGAGCAGTTCTTC	TRBV6-4	NA	TRBJ2-1	TRBD2
CSVELPKGTSYEQYF	TGCAGCGTTGAACTCCCGAAGGGCACATCCTACGAGCAGTACTTC	TRBV29-1	NA	TRBJ2-7	NA
CASSDSYMGYGYTF	TGTGCCAGCAGCGACAGCTACATGGGGTATGGCTACACCTTC	TRBV6-1	NA	TRBJ1-2	NA
CASREGLAGNEQFF	TGTGCCAGCAGGGAAGGACTAGCGGGAAATGAGCAGTTCTTC	TRBV12-3/TRBV12-4	NA	TRBJ2-1	TRBD2
CASSVRDRNQPQHF	TGTGCCAGCAGTGTCCGGGACAGGAATCAGCCCCAGCATTTT	TRBV27	NA	TRBJ1-5	TRBD1
CSVEGQGAMHEQYF	TGCAGCGTTGAAGGACAGGGGGCTATGCACGAGCAGTACTTC	TRBV29-1	once	TRBJ2-7	TRBD1
CSASWTGGFF	TGCAGTGCTTCTTGGACTGGAGGTTTCTTT	TRBV20-1	NA	TRBJ1-1	NA
CASSQEHRGEQYF	TGCGCCAGCAGCCAAGAACATCGAGGCGAGCAGTACTTC	TRBV4-1	NA	TRBJ2-7	NA
CASGRTGITYNSPLHF	TGTGCCAGCGGCCGGACAGGAATAACCTATAATTCACCCCTCCACTTT	TRBV28	NA	TRBJ1-6	TRBD1
CASSPASQGTYEQYF	TGTGCCAGCAGCCCCGCGTCGCAGGGCACCTACGAGCAGTACTTC	TRBV4-2	NA	TRBJ2-7	NA
CVSRASYNEQFF	TGTGTCTCCAGGGCATCCTACAATGAGCAGTTCTTC	TRBV10-3	NA	TRBJ2-1	NA
CASSLLMGPRLFSSGNTIYF	TGTGCCAGCAGTTTATTGATGGGGCCCCGACTTTTTAGCTCTGGAAACACCATATATTTT	TRBV28	NA	TRBJ1-3	NA
CASSMDGEETQYF	TGTGCCAGTAGTATGGACGGAGAAGAGACCCAGTACTTC	TRBV19	NA	TRBJ2-5	NA